This record looks at one TCR beta chain sequence and its context. The antigen is not known. This entry is derived from a study of CD8 T cells in ankylosing spondylitis. The study, taken as a whole, reports: Certain motif variants had earlier been reported in reactive arthritis synovial fluid and blood. In ankylosing spondylitis blood, a motif of eight highly homologous TCR beta variants appeared characteristic.

A quantitative 5'-RACE method, one with molecular barcodes, was used to make TCR beta libraries. TCRdb used MiXCR to reprocess the 5' RACE reads, holding one entry per CDR3 protein. The table records fewer than 650,000 distinct CDR3 sequences, about an eighth of them present only once. This CDR3 comprises 15 residues. In germline, CDR1 is LGHNA, CDR2 YNFKEQ. The V and J ends lost 4 bases and 4 bases, in that order; junction bases with no gene match: 4. V and J are TRBV4-2 and TRBJ1-4, with TRBD1 matching 9 bases. The clonotype comes from a male donor with ankylosing spondylitis. The sequenced sample was blood, either unsorted or a sorted T cell fraction (not recorded which). The CDR3 protein is CASSRRTGDNEKLFF. DNA of the CDR3: TGTGCCAGCAGCCGTAGGACAGGGGATAATGAAAAACTGTTTTTT.